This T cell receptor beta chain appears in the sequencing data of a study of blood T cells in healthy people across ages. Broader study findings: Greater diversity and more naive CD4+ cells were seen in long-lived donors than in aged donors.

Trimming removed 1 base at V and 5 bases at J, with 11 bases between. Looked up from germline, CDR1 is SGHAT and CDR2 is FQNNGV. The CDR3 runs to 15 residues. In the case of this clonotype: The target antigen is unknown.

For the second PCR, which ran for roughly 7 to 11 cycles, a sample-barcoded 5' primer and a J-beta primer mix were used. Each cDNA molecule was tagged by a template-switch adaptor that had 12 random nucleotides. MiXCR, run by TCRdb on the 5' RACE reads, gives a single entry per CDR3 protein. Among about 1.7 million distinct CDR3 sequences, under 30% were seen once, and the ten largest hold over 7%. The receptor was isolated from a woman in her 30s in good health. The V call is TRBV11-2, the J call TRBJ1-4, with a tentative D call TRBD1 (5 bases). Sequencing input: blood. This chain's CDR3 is CASSLGRAQNEKLFF. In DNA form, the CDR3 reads TGTGCCAGCAGCTTAGGCAGGGCCCAAAATGAAAAACTGTTTTTT.